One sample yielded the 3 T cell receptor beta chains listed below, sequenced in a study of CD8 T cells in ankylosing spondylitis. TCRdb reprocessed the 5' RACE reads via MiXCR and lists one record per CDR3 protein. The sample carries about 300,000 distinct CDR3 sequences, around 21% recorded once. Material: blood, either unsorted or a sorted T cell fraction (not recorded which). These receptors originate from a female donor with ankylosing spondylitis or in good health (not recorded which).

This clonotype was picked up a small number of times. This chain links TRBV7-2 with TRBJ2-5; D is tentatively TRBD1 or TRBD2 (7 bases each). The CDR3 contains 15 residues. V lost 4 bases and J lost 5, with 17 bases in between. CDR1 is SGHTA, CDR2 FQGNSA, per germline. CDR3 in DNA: TGTGCCAGCAGCTCCCTTCCAGGGGGGGCCGAGACCCAGTACTTC. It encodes CASSSLPGGAETQYF. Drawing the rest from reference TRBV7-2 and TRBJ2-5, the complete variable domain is GAGVSQSPSNKVTEKGKDVELRCDPISGHTALYWYRQSLGQGLEFLIYFQGNSAPDKSGLPSDRFSAERTGGSVSTLTIQRTQQEDSAVYLCASSSLPGGAETQYFGPGTRLLVL.

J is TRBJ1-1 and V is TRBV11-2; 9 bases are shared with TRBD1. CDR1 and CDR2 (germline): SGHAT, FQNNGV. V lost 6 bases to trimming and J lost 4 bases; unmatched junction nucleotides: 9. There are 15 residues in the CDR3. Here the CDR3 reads CASREGYRGLTEAFF. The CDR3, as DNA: TGTGCCAGCAGGGAGGGATACAGGGGGCTCACTGAAGCTTTCTTT.

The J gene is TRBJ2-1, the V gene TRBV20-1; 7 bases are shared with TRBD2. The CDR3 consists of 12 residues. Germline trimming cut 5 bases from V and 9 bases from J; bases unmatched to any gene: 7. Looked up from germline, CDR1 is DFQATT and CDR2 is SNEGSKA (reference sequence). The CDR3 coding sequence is TGCAGTGCTGCCCCGTCTAGCGGTGAGCAGTTCTTC. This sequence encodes CSAAPSSGEQFF.